This TCR beta chain comes out of a study of T cell repertoires in cytomegalovirus infection. Study at large: An indication of both CMV infection and matching HLA type came from public TCR beta signatures. Points from the study as a whole: The ex vivo response was dominated by HLA-C-restricted CMV-specific TCR beta clonotypes.

This CDR3 has 12 residues. Germline V gene data show CDR1 as SGHVS and CDR2 as FNYEAQ. The V and J ends lost 8 bases and 7 bases respectively, with 14 bases between them. This clonotype came up many times. Its antigen is undetermined. TCRdb ran MiXCR on the reads and lists one entry per CDR3 protein. Of about 310,000 distinct CDR3 sequences in the sample, around 10% were seen once. The chain uses TRBV7-6 and TRBJ1-2, with D possibly being TRBD1 (6 bases). The receptor's source is a human donor in good health (CMV status not recorded). Some clones in this sample may be carry-over from other donors' samples. The sample taken for sequencing was PBMCs. The CDR3 coding sequence is TGTGCCAGCTTAGGGGGGTTTGGTGGCTACACCTTC. Its translation: CASLGGFGGYTF.